Below, 12 T cell receptor beta chains from the same sample are listed, as sequenced in a study of multiple sclerosis patients with progressive multifocal leukoencephalopathy. This sample's time point: time of PML onset. Repertoires were generated with immunoSEQ multiplex PCR, while TCRdb's copy carries only in-frame clones and drops some. This table holds fewer than 35,000 clones, roughly 84% found once. The sample here was PBMCs, taken from a patient treated with natalizumab. The receptors stem from a human donor with progressive multifocal leukoencephalopathy.

The sample holds a few counts of this clone. The V gene is TRBV6-5, the J gene TRBJ1-5, with 10 bases matching TRBD1. V lost 6 bases, J lost 6 bases, and 5 bases stayed unmatched. Germline V CDR1 and CDR2: MNHEY, SVGAGI. The CDR3 extends over 14 amino acids. The CDR3 protein is CASRPGQGFQPQHF. The CDR3 DNA reads TGTGCCAGCAGGCCGGGACAGGGGTTTCAGCCCCAGCATTTT.

V is TRBV27 and J is TRBJ1-2; unclear D gene. V lost 3 bases and J 4 bases, leaving 15 bases between the germline ends. CDR1 MNHEY and CDR2 SMNVEV come from the germline V gene (reference sequence). The length of the CDR3 is 15 residues. The chain's CDR3 is CASSFSLGQIYGYTF. In DNA form, the CDR3 reads TGTGCCAGCAGTTTCTCCCTCGGGCAGATCTATGGCTACACCTTC.

This clone appeared once. The V call is TRBV21-1, the J call TRBJ2-7; the tabulated D call, TRBD2, remains unverified against the DNA. TRBV21-1 corresponds to a pseudogene. The CDR3 covers 16 residues. CDR3 nucleotides: TGTGCCAGCAGCAAAGCGTTTGCGGGGGAAACCTACGAGCAGTACTTC. Translated, it gives CASSKAFAGETYEQYF.

This chain connects TRBV4-3 to TRBJ1-3; possible D gene TRBD1, 6 bases. Germline lookup yields CDR1 LGHNA and CDR2 YSLEER. There are 15 residues in the CDR3. V was clipped by 1 base and J by 2 bases, with 9 bases between them. CDR3 coding DNA: TGCGCCAGCAGCCAAGTCCCAGGGGCTGGAAACACCATATATTTT. Translating gives CASSQVPGAGNTIYF.

This clone was counted a single time. This chain links TRBV5-4 with TRBJ2-1, with 13 nucleotides matching TRBD2. CDR1 is SGHNT, CDR2 YYREEE, per germline (reference sequence). V lost 4 bases to trimming and J lost 7 bases; unmatched junction nucleotides: 11. The CDR3 has 17 residues. This chain's CDR3 is CASSLPGLAGAGNEQFF. The DNA of the CDR3 is TGTGCCAGCAGCCTCCCAGGACTAGCGGGAGCAGGGAATGAGCAGTTCTTC. The whole variable domain, remainder taken from reference TRBV5-4 and TRBJ2-1, is ETGVTQSPTHLIKTRGQQVTLRCSSQSGHNTVSWYQQALGQGPQFIFQYYREEENGRGNFPPRFSGLQFPNYSSELNVNALELDDSALYLCASSLPGLAGAGNEQFFGPGTRLTVL.

The V and J genes are TRBV27 and TRBJ2-1; TRBD2 is a possible D gene (5 bases). This CDR3 contains 16 residues. Germline assignment: CDR1 MNHEY and CDR2 SMNVEV (reference sequence). V was shortened by 2 bases and J by 4 bases, with 15 bases between the two germline ends. The CDR3 coding sequence is TGTGCCAGCAGTTTAGTGGCGGGTCCCCATTACAATGAGCAGTTCTTC. Protein sequence: CASSLVAGPHYNEQFF.

This clone was recorded once. The chain carries TRBV4-2 and TRBJ2-1, with a weak D call TRBD2 (6 bases). CDR3 length equals 16 residues. In germline, CDR1 is LGHNA, CDR2 YNFKEQ. The germline V and J ends were trimmed by 1 base and 7 bases, with 17 bases remaining between them. CDR3 amino acids: CASSQVSSGRPNEQFF. The CDR3 DNA is TGTGCCAGCAGCCAAGTTAGTAGCGGCAGGCCTAATGAGCAGTTCTTC.

About this clone itself: At the DNA level, this CDR3 is encoded by other sequences in the same sample as well. This sequence joins TRBV6-5 and TRBJ2-7; no reliable D call. Trimming took off 6 bases at V and 0 bases at J, with 9 bases between the two ends. CDR3 length: 13 amino acids. The germline CDR1 and CDR2 sequences are MNHEY and SVGAGI. As DNA, the CDR3 is TGTGCCAGCAGGATAAGGGCCTCCTACGAGCAGTACTTC. Translation gives CASRIRASYEQYF.

The genes are TRBV27 and TRBJ1-2; D ambiguous. The germline CDR1 and CDR2 sequences are MNHEY and SMNVEV (reference sequence). The V end was cut by 4 bases, the J end by 8 bases, with 20 bases between. The CDR3 has 15 residues. The CDR3: CASSSLTLSTWGYTF. CDR3 nucleotide sequence: TGTGCCAGCAGTTCTTTGACCCTTTCAACATGGGGCTACACCTTC.

The chain uses TRBV28 and TRBJ2-1, with 7 bases identical to TRBD2. The junction had 6 bases not matched to a gene; V was cut back by 5 bases and J by 5 bases. Germline V gene lookup returns CDR1 MDHEN and CDR2 SYDVKM. This CDR3 is 14 amino acids long. DNA for the CDR3: TGTGCCAGCAGTCCCTCCGGGAGGAACAATGAGCAGTTCTTC. It codes for CASSPSGRNNEQFF.

This clone was detected a few times. The V call is TRBV5-1, the J call TRBJ2-1; 10 bases align to TRBD1. This CDR3 contains 16 residues. Germline trimming cut 0 bases from V and 6 bases from J; bases unmatched to any gene: 6. Germline lookup yields CDR1 SGHRS and CDR2 YFSETQ. The DNA for the CDR3 is TGCGCCAGCAGCTTGGGGGACAGGGGCGCCCTCAATGAGCAGTTCTTC. Translated, it gives CASSLGDRGALNEQFF.

This clone was counted a single time. V usage is TRBV6-1 and J usage is TRBJ2-7; possibly TRBD1 for D (6 bases). This CDR3 is 12 amino acids long. The V gene's germline CDR1 is MNHNS and CDR2 SASEGT. V gave up 3 bases and J gave up 9 bases, with 12 bases separating them. CDR3 region: CASSEGTLAQYF. CDR3 nucleotide sequence: TGTGCCAGCAGTGAGGGGACATTGGCGCAGTACTTC.